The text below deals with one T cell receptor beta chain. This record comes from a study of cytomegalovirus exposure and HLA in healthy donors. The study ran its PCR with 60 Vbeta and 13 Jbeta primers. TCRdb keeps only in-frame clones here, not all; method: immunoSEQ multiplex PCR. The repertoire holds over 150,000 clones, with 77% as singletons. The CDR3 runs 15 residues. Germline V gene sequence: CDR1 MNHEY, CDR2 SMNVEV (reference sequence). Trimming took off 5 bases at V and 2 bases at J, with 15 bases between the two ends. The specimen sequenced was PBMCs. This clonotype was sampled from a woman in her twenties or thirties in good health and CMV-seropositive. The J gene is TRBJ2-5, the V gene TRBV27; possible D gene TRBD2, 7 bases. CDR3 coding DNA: TGTGCCAGCAGTCCCCGCCGGGGGGCTCAAGAGACCCAGTACTTC. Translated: CASSPRRGAQETQYF.